This T cell receptor beta chain emerged from a study of T cell changes during pregnancy in multiple sclerosis. TCRdb's copy holds only in-frame clones and misses some; the assay was immunoSEQ multiplex PCR. The sample has fewer than 75,000 clones, about 91% seen once; the top ten hold 2.3%. Germline CDR1 is LNHNV and CDR2 is YYDKDF (reference sequence). With 4 bases clipped from V and 8 bases from J, the junction kept 10 bases outside the gene matches. The CDR3 covers 15 residues. The chain links TRBV15 to TRBJ2-1; TRBD1 agrees at 8 bases. This receptor was obtained from a female donor with multiple sclerosis, enrolled in a pregnancy study. Sequenced here: peripheral blood, sampled in the first trimester of pregnancy. CDR3 loop: CATSTLGQARDEQFF. CDR3 coding DNA: TGTGCCACCAGCACCCTGGGACAGGCAAGAGATGAGCAGTTCTTC.